A single sample is the source of the 19 T cell receptor beta chains below, sequenced in a study of cytomegalovirus exposure and HLA in healthy donors. TCRdb keeps only in-frame clones here, not all; method: immunoSEQ multiplex PCR. The table has tens of thousands of clones, approximately 90% seen once. Sequenced sample: PBMCs. The receptors here all came from a woman aged 18 to 35 in good health and CMV-seronegative.

The CDR3 is CASSLGPLYEQYF. The CDR3 DNA reads as TGTGCCAGCAGCTTAGGGCCCTTATACGAGCAGTACTTC. The chain has TRBV7-2 and TRBJ2-7; no definite D call. The CDR3 is 13 amino acids. V was cut by 1 base and J by 4 bases, with 8 bases left in between. The V gene's germline CDR1 is SGHTA and CDR2 FQGNSA. Supplemented by reference TRBV7-2 and TRBJ2-7, the full variable domain reads GAGVSQSPSNKVTEKGKDVELRCDPISGHTALYWYRQSLGQGLEFLIYFQGNSAPDKSGLPSDRFSAERTGGSVSTLTIQRTQQEDSAVYLCASSLGPLYEQYFGPGTRLTVT.

The genes are TRBV2 and TRBJ1-2, with 8 bases matching TRBD1. V was pared by 4 bases and J by 2 bases, with 6 bases of the junction left unmatched. The CDR3 runs 15 residues. Per the germline V gene, CDR1 is SNHLY and CDR2 is FYNNEI. CDR3 sequence reads: CASSVRTGLNYGYTF. The CDR3 DNA reads as TGTGCCAGCAGTGTTAGGACAGGGTTGAACTATGGCTACACCTTC. Based on the CDR3 plus reference TRBV2 and TRBJ1-2, the full variable domain is EPEVTQTPSHQVTQMGQEVILRCVPISNHLYFYWYRQILGQKVEFLVSFYNNEISEKSEIFDDQFSVERPDGSNFTLKIRSTKLEDSAMYFCASSVRTGLNYGYTFGSGTRLTVV.

The genes are TRBV30 and TRBJ1-3, with 7 positions matching TRBD1. The CDR3 extends over 15 amino acids. J lost 4 bases, V lost 2 bases, and 8 bases had no gene match. Germline CDR1 and CDR2: GTSNPN and SVGIG (reference sequence). CDR3 in DNA: TGTGCCTGGAGTCCTGACAGGGCGAGAGGAAACACCATATATTTT. It specifies CAWSPDRARGNTIYF.

The chain employs TRBV5-1 and TRBJ1-1, with D tentatively TRBD1 (6 bases). Germline values: CDR1 SGHRS, CDR2 YFSETQ. Trimming stripped 5 bases from V and 2 bases from J, with 16 bases between. The CDR3 loop spans 15 amino acids. DNA of the CDR3: TGCGCCAGCAGACTAGGGACAACCGGAAACACTGAAGCTTTCTTT. Its translation is CASRLGTTGNTEAFF.

This rearrangement joins TRBV6-6 to TRBJ2-5; 8 bases match TRBD2. Germline V gives CDR1 MNHNY, CDR2 SVGAGI (reference sequence). V lost 5 bases and J lost 5; bases outside the gene matches: 10. The CDR3 contains 15 residues. The CDR3 nucleotides read TGTGCCAGCAGTCCCCGGGGGGGGATGGGGGAGACCCAGTACTTC. Its translation: CASSPRGGMGETQYF.

This sequence joins TRBV29-1 and TRBJ1-4, with D maybe TRBD1 (6 bases). CDR3 length equals 14 residues. The germline CDR1 and CDR2 sequences are SQVTM and ANQGSEA. The germline V and J ends were trimmed by 7 bases and 0 bases, with 12 bases remaining between them. CDR3 coding DNA: TGCAGCGCCCAAGGGGGAGCAACTAATGAAAAACTGTTTTTT. This translates into CSAQGGATNEKLFF. Together with reference TRBV29-1 and TRBJ1-4, the CDR3 gives the full variable domain: SAVISQKPSRDICQRGTSLTIQCQVDSQVTMMFWYRQQPGQSLTLIATANQGSEATYESGFVIDKFPISRPNLTFSTLTVSNMSPEDSSIYLCSAQGGATNEKLFFGSGTQLSVL.

J is TRBJ2-3 and V is TRBV5-4, with a tentative D call TRBD2 (7 bases). Germline V gives CDR1 SGHNT, CDR2 YYREEE (reference sequence). The CDR3 spans 15 residues. V gave up 0 bases and J gave up 2 bases, with 10 bases separating them. CDR3 bases: TGTGCCAGCAGCTTGGCGGCGGGGGCCACAGATACGCAGTATTTT. Residues: CASSLAAGATDTQYF.

The chain's CDR3 is CASSSRRERIYEQYF. As DNA, the CDR3 is TGTGCCAGCAGCTCGAGGCGGGAAAGGATTTACGAGCAGTACTTC. The chain employs TRBV7-9 and TRBJ2-7; TRBD2 might be the D (6 bases). The CDR3 runs 15 residues. Per the germline V gene, CDR1 is SEHNR and CDR2 is FQNEAQ (reference sequence). V was trimmed by 4 bases and J by 4 bases, leaving 17 bases between them.

The chain joins TRBV6-5 to TRBJ2-5; TRBD2 matches 8 bases. V was clipped by 4 bases and J by 4 bases; unmatched bases: 2. Germline assignment: CDR1 MNHEY and CDR2 SVGAGI. CDR3 length equals 13 residues. CDR3 loop: CASSSGGGETQYF. CDR3 sequence (DNA): TGTGCCAGCAGTTCGGGGGGGGGAGAGACCCAGTACTTC.

This chain joins TRBV4-3 and TRBJ1-2; weak D call: TRBD1 (5 bases). Germline CDR1 is LGHNA and CDR2 is YSLEER. The CDR3 contains 12 residues. Trimming pared 1 base from V and 7 bases from J, leaving 7 bases between. In nucleotides, the CDR3 is TGCGCCAGCAGCCAAGCGGGGGTTGGCTACACCTTC. Protein sequence: CASSQAGVGYTF.

The gene calls are TRBV5-4 and TRBJ2-2, with D unclear. V was shortened by 3 bases and J by 5 bases, with 17 bases between the two germline ends. The germline V gene encodes CDR1 SGHNT and CDR2 YYREEE (reference sequence). This CDR3 has 16 residues. The CDR3 DNA reads as TGTGCCAGCAGCTCGTGGTATGCTGGGCCTACCGGGGAGCTGTTTTTT. Protein product: CASSSWYAGPTGELFF. Full variable domain (missing parts from reference TRBV5-4 and TRBJ2-2): ETGVTQSPTHLIKTRGQQVTLRCSSQSGHNTVSWYQQALGQGPQFIFQYYREEENGRGNFPPRFSGLQFPNYSSELNVNALELDDSALYLCASSSWYAGPTGELFFGEGSRLTVL.

V gene TRBV5-4 combines with J gene TRBJ2-3; 8 positions match TRBD2. The germline V gene encodes CDR1 SGHNT and CDR2 YYREEE (reference sequence). V was pared by 10 bases and J by 3 bases, with 7 bases of the junction left unmatched. CDR3 length: 13 amino acids. CDR3 amino acids: CAGGSGTTDTQYF. The CDR3 region has the DNA TGTGCCGGGGGTAGCGGGACGACAGATACGCAGTATTTT. The full variable domain, with the rest looked up from reference TRBV5-4 and TRBJ2-3, is ETGVTQSPTHLIKTRGQQVTLRCSSQSGHNTVSWYQQALGQGPQFIFQYYREEENGRGNFPPRFSGLQFPNYSSELNVNALELDDSALYLCAGGSGTTDTQYFGPGTRLTVL.

V usage is TRBV7-9 and J usage is TRBJ1-5, with D unclear. Germline loops: CDR1 SEHNR, CDR2 FQNEAQ (reference sequence). V lost 0 bases, J lost 4 bases, and 7 bases lay in between. The CDR3 covers 14 residues. The CDR3 protein is CASSLAFRNQPQHF. DNA for the CDR3: TGTGCCAGCAGCTTAGCTTTCAGGAATCAGCCCCAGCATTTT. The full variable domain, in which reference TRBV7-9 and TRBJ1-5 provide the parts outside the CDR3, is DTGVSQNPRHKITKRGQNVTFRCDPISEHNRLYWYRQTLGQGPEFLTYFQNEAQLEKSRLLSDRFSAERPKGSFSTLEIQRTEQGDSAMYLCASSLAFRNQPQHFGDGTRLSIL.

J is TRBJ2-2 and V is TRBV19, with no clear D. V lost 6 bases and J 3 bases, leaving 5 bases between the germline ends. The germline V gene has CDR1 LNHDA and CDR2 SQIVND (reference sequence). The CDR3 is 12 amino acids. The CDR3 reads CASSEHTGELFF. For the CDR3, the DNA is TGTGCCAGTAGCGAGCACACCGGGGAGCTGTTTTTT.

This clone was seen more than once but under ten times. The chain carries TRBV5-4 and TRBJ2-5; 8 positions match TRBD2. This CDR3 spans 14 amino acids. V was clipped by 0 bases and J by 3 bases; unmatched bases: 1. Per germline, CDR1 SGHNT and CDR2 YYREEE (reference sequence). The DNA of the CDR3 is TGTGCCAGCAGCTTGGCCGGGGGGGAAGAGACCCAGTACTTC. Translating gives CASSLAGGEETQYF.

V is TRBV4-1 and J is TRBJ1-2, with no clear D. This CDR3 contains 16 residues. Germline lookup yields CDR1 MGHRA and CDR2 YSYEKL. Trimming stripped 4 bases from V and 3 bases from J, with 18 bases between. The CDR3 nucleotides read TGCGCCAGCAGCCTAAAAGGGAGAGGGAGGGACTATGGCTACACCTTC. The encoded protein is CASSLKGRGRDYGYTF.

This sequence joins TRBV10-3 and TRBJ2-4; possible D gene TRBD2, 5 bases. CDR3 size: 14 residues. CDR1 is ENHRY and CDR2 is SYGVKD in the germline V gene. Trimming took off 11 bases at V and 6 bases at J, with 20 bases between the two ends. This CDR3 reads CAASTRRAGNIQYF. DNA for the CDR3: TGTGCCGCATCAACCCGCCGGGCGGGAAACATTCAGTACTTC.

The gene calls are TRBV28 and TRBJ2-1, with 8 positions matching TRBD2. The junction had 11 bases not matched to a gene; V was cut back by 5 bases and J by 2 bases. The germline gives CDR1 MDHEN, CDR2 SYDVKM. The CDR3 is 17 amino acids. CDR3 coding DNA: TGTGCCAGCAGTCCAATACCCCGGGGGGGCCCCTACAATGAGCAGTTCTTC. This translates into CASSPIPRGGPYNEQFF.

The chain combines TRBV5-1 with TRBJ1-2, with 7 positions matching TRBD1. Per the germline V gene, CDR1 is SGHRS and CDR2 is YFSETQ. The V and J ends lost 2 bases and 12 bases, in that order; junction bases with no gene match: 4. CDR3 length equals 11 residues. The CDR3 loop is CASSLGGVHTF. DNA for the CDR3: TGCGCCAGCAGCTTAGGGGGCGTCCACACCTTC.